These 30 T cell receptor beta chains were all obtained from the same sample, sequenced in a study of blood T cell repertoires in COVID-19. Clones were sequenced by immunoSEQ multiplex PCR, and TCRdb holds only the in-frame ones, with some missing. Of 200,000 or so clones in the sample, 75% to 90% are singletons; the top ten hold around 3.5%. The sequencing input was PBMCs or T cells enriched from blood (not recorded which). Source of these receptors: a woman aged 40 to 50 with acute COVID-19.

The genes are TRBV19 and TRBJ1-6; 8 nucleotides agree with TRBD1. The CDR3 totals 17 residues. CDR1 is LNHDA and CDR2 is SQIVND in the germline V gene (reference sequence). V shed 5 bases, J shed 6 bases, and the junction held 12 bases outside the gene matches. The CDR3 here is CASSFLGQGDSNSPLHF. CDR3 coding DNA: TGTGCCAGTAGTTTCCTCGGACAGGGAGATTCTAATTCACCCCTCCACTTT.

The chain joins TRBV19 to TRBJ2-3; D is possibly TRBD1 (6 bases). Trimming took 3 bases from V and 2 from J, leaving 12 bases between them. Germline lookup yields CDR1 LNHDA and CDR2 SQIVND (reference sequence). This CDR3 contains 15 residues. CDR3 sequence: CASSMWDTFTDTQYF. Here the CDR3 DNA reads TGTGCCAGTAGTATGTGGGACACTTTCACAGATACGCAGTATTTT.

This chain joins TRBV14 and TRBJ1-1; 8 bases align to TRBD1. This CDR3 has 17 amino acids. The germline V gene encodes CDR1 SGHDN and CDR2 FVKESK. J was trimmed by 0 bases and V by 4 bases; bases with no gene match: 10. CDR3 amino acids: CASSLHTGGLMNTEAFF. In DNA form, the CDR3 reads TGTGCCAGCAGCCTACACACAGGGGGGCTCATGAACACTGAAGCTTTCTTT.

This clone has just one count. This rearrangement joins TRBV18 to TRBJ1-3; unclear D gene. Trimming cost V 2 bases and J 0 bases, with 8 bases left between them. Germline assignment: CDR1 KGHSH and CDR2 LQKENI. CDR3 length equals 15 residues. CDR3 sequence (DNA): TGTGCCAGCTCACCATTTGAGAGCTCTGGAAACACCATATATTTT. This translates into CASSPFESSGNTIYF.

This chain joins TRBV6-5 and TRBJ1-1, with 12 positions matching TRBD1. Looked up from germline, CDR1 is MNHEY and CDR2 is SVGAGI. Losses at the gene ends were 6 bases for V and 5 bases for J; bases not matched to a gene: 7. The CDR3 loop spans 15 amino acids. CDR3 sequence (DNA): TGTGCCAGCAGAACCGGGACAGGGGGCGGAACTGAAGCTTTCTTT. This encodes CASRTGTGGGTEAFF.

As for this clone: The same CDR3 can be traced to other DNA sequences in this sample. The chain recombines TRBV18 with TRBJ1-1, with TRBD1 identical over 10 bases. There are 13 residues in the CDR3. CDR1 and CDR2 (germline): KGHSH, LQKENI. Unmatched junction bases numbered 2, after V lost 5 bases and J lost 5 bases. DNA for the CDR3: TGTGCCAGCTCAAGACAGGGGGCTACTGAAGCTTTCTTT. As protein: CASSRQGATEAFF.

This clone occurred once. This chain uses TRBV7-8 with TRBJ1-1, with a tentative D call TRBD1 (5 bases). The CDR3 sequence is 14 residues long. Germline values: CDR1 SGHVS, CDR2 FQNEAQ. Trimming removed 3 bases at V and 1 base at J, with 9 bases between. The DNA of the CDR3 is TGTGCCAGCAGCTTGACAGCCAGGAACACTGAAGCTTTCTTT. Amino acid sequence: CASSLTARNTEAFF.

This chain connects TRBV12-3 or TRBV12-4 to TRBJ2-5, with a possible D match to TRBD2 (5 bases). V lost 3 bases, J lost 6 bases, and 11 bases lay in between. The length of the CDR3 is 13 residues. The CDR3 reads CASSFYGEKTQYF. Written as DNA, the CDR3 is TGTGCCAGCAGTTTCTACGGGGAAAAGACCCAGTACTTC.

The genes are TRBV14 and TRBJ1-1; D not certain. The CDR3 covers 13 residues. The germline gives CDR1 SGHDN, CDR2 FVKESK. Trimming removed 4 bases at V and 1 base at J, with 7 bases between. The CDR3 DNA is TGTGCCAGCAGCCCCTTTCGGAACACTGAAGCTTTCTTT. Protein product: CASSPFRNTEAFF.

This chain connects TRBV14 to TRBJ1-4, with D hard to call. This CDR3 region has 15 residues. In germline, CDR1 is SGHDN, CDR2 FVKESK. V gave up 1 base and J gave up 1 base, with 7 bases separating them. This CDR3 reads CASSQGGRTNEKLFF. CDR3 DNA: TGTGCCAGCAGCCAAGGTGGCAGAACTAATGAAAAACTGTTTTTT.

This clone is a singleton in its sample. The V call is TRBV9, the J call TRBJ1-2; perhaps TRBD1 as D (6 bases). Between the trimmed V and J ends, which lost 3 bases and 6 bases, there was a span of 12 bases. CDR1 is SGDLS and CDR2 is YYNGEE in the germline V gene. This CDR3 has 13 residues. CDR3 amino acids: CASSASDRNGYTF. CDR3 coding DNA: TGTGCCAGCAGCGCATCCGACAGGAATGGCTACACCTTC.

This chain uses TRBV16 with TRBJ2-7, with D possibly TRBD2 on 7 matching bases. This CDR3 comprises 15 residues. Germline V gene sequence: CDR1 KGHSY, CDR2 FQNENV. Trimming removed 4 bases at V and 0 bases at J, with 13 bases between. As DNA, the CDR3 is TGTGCCAGCAGCCCCCTAGGGGGGGACTCCTACGAGCAGTACTTC. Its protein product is CASSPLGGDSYEQYF.

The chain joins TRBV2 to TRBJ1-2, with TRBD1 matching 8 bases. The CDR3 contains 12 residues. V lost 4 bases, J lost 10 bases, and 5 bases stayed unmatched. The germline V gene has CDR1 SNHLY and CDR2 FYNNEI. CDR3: CASSVSGGLYTF. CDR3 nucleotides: TGTGCCAGCAGTGTATCAGGGGGCCTCTACACCTTC. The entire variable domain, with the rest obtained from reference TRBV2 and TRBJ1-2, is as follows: EPEVTQTPSHQVTQMGQEVILRCVPISNHLYFYWYRQILGQKVEFLVSFYNNEISEKSEIFDDQFSVERPDGSNFTLKIRSTKLEDSAMYFCASSVSGGLYTFGSGTRLTVV.

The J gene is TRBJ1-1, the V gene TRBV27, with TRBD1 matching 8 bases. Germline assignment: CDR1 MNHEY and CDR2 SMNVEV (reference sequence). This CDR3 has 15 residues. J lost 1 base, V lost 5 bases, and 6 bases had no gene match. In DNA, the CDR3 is TGTGCCAGCAGTCCGCCGACAGGGGAGAACACTGAAGCTTTCTTT. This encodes CASSPPTGENTEAFF.

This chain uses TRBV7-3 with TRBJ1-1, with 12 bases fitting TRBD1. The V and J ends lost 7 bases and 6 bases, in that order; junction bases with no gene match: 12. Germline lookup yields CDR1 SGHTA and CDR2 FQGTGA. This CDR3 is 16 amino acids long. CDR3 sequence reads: CASTFKGTGGASEAFF. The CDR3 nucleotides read TGTGCCAGCACCTTCAAGGGGACAGGGGGCGCTTCTGAAGCTTTCTTT.

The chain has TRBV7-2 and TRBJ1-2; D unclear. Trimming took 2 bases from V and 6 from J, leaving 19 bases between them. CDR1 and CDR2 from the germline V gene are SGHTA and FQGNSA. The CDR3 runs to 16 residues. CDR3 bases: TGTGCCAGCAGCTTATTATCTGTGTACCTTAGAGATGGCTACACCTTC. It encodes CASSLLSVYLRDGYTF.

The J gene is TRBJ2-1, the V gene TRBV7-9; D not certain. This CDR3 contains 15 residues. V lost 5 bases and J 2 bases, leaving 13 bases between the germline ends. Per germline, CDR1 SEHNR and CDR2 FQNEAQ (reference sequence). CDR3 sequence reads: CASSRRSATYNEQFF. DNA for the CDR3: TGTGCCAGCAGCCGTCGAAGCGCAACCTACAATGAGCAGTTCTTC.

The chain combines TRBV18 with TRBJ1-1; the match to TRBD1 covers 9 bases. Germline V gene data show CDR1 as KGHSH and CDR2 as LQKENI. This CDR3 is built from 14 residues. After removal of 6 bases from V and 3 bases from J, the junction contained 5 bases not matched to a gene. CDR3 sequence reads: CASSPGQGHTEAFF. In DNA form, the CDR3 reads TGTGCCAGCTCCCCTGGACAGGGGCACACTGAAGCTTTCTTT.

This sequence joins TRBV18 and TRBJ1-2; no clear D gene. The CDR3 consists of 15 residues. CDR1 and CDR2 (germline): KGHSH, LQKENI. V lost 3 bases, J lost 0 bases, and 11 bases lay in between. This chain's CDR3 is CASSPAAGTNYGYTF. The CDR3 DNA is TGTGCCAGCTCACCGGCCGCGGGAACTAACTATGGCTACACCTTC.

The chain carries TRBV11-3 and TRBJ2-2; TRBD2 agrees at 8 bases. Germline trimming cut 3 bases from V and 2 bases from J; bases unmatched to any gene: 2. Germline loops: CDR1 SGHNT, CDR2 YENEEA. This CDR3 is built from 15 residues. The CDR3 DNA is TGTGCCAGCAGCTTTGGGACTAGAAACACCGGGGAGCTGTTTTTT. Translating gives CASSFGTRNTGELFF.

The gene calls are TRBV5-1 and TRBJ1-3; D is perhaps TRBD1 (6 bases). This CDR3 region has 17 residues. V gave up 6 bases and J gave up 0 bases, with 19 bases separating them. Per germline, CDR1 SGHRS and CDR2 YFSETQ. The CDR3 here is CASKRRWDTDSGNTIYF. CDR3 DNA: TGCGCCAGCAAACGCCGATGGGACACCGACTCTGGAAACACCATATATTTT.

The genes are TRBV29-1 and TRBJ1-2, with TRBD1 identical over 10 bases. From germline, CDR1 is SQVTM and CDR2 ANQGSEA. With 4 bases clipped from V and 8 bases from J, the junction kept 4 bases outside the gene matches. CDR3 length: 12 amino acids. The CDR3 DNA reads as TGCAGCGTTGGACAGGGGGCAGGGGGCTACACCTTC. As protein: CSVGQGAGGYTF.

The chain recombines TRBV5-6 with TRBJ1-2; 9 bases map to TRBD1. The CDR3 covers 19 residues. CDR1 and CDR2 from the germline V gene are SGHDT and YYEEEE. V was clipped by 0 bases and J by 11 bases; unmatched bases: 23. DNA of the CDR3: TGTGCCAGCAGCTTGGAGGCCCTTTTTGGGCAGGGACAGGGAATCGTTTACACCTTC. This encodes CASSLEALFGQGQGIVYTF.

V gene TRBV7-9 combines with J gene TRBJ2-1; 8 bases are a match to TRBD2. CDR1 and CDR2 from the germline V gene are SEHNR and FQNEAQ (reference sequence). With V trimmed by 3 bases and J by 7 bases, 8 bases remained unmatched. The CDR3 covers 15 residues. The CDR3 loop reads CASSFAGGLRNEQFF. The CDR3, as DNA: TGTGCCAGCAGCTTTGCGGGGGGTTTAAGGAATGAGCAGTTCTTC.

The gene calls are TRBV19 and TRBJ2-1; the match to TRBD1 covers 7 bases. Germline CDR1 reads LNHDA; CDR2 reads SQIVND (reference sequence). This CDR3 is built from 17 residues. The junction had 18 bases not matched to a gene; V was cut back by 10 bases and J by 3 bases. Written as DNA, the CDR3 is TGTGCCACCAATGATCCAAGGGGGCTTCAATACTACAATGAGCAGTTCTTC. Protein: CATNDPRGLQYYNEQFF.

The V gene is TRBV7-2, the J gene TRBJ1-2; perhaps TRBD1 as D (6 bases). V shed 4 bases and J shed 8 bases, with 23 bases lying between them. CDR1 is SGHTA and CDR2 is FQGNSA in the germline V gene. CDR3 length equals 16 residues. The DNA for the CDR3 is TGTGCCAGCAGCTCCAGACCCGCTGGGGGGGCGCAGGGCTACACCTTC. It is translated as CASSSRPAGGAQGYTF.

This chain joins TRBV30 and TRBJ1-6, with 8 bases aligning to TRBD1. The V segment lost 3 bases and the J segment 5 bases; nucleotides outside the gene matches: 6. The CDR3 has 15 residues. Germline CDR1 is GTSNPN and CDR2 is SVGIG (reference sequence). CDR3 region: CAWREGQGNNSPLHF. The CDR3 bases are TGTGCCTGGAGGGAAGGACAGGGAAATAATTCACCCCTCCACTTT.

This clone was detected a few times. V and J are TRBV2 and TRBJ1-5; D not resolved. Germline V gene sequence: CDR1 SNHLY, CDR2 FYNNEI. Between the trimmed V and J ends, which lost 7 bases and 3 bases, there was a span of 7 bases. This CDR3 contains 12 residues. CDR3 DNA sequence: TGTGCCAGCACGCAGATCAATCAGCCCCAGCATTTT. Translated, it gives CASTQINQPQHF.

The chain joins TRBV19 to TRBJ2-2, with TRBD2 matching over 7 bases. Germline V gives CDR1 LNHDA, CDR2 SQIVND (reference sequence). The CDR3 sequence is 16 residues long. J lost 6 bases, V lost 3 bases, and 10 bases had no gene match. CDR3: CASSMLDGAGAGELFF. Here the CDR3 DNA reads TGTGCCAGTAGTATGTTGGACGGGGCGGGAGCCGGGGAGCTGTTTTTT.

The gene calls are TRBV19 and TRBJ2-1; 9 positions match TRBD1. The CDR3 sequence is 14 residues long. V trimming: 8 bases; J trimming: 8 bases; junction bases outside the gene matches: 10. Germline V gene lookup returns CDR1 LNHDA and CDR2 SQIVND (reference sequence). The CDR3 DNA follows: TGTGCCAGTTCAACCGGGACAGGGAGGGATGAGCAGTTCTTC. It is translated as CASSTGTGRDEQFF.